This T cell receptor beta chain was sequenced during a study of cytotoxic CD8 clonotypes in ibrutinib-treated CLL. Study background: Patient counts were ten to eleven relapsed/refractory, approximately 15 treatment-naive and roughly 18 IGHV unmutated.

Overall study findings and caveats: While tracking circulating CD8+ T-cell counts, baseline clonality exceeded that of age-matched healthy donors.

The planned depth of sequencing spanned 1 in 200,000 to 1 in 1 million T cells. Produced via immunoSEQ multiplex PCR; TCRdb's table is partial and in-frame only. The data contain around 300,000 clones, around four fifths of them singletons. The germline CDR1 and CDR2 sequences are GTSNPN and SVGIG (reference sequence). The CDR3 extends over 15 amino acids. Germline trimming cut 7 bases from V and 2 bases from J; bases unmatched to any gene: 8. With regard to this clone: Its cognate antigen is unknown.

The V gene is TRBV30, the J gene TRBJ2-3; 11 bases agree with TRBD2. This receptor was identified in a human donor with chronic lymphocytic leukemia. The source was PBMCs, collected before ibrutinib treatment. The CDR3 sequence: CALSRLAGSTDTQYF. The DNA of the CDR3 is TGTGCCTTAAGCCGACTAGCGGGATCCACAGATACGCAGTATTTT.